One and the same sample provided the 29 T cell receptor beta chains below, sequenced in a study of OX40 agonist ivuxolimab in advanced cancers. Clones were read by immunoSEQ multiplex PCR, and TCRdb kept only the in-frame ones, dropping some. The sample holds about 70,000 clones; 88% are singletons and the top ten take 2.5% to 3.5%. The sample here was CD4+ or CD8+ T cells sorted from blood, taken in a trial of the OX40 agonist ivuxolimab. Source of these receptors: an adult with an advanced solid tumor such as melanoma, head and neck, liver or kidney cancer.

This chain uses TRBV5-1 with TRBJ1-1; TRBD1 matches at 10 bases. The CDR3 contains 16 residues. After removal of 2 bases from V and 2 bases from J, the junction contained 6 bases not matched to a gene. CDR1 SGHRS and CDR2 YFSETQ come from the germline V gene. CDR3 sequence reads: CASSFGQGEINTEAFF. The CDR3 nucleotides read TGCGCCAGCAGCTTCGGACAGGGGGAGATCAACACTGAAGCTTTCTTT.

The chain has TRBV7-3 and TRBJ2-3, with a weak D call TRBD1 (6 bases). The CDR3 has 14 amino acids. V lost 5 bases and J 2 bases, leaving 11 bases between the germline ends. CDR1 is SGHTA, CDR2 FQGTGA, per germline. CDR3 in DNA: TGTGCCAGCAGCCCCGGACAGACCACAGATACGCAGTATTTT. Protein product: CASSPGQTTDTQYF.

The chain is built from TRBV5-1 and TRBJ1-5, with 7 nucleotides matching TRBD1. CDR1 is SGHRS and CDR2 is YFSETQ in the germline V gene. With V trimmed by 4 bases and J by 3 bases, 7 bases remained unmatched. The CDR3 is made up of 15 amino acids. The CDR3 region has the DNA TGCGCCAGCAGCCTAACAGGGGCGGACAATCAGCCCCAGCATTTT. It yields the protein CASSLTGADNQPQHF.

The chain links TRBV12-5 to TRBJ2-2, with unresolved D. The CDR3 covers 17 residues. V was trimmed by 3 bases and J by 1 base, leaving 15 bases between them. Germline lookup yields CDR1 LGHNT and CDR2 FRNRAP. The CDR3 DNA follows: TGTGCTAGTGGTTTAGTAATCGACTCAGGGAACACCGGGGAGCTGTTTTTT. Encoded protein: CASGLVIDSGNTGELFF.

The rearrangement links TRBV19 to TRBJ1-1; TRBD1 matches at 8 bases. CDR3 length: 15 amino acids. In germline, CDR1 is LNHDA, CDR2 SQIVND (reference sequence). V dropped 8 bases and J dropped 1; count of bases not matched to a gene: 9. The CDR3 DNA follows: TGTGCCAGTCCACCACCAACAGGGGGGAACACTGAAGCTTTCTTT. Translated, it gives CASPPPTGGNTEAFF.

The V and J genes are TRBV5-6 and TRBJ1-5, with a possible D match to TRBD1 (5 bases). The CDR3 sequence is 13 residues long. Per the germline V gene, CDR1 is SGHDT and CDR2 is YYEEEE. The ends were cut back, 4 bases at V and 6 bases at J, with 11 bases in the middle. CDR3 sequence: CASSATGSQPQHF. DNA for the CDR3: TGTGCCAGCAGCGCCACAGGATCTCAGCCCCAGCATTTT.

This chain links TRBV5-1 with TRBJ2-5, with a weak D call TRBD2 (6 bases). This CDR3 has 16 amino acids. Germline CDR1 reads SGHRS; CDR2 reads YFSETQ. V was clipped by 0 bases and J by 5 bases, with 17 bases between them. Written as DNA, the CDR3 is TGCGCCAGCAGCTTGGAGGTGGGAGGAATCGTTGAGACCCAGTACTTC. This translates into CASSLEVGGIVETQYF.

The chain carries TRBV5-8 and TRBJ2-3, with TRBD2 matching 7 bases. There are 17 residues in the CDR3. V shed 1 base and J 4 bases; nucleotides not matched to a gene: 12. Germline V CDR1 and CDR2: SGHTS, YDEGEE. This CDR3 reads CASSLIIAGARSDTQYF. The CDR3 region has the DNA TGTGCCAGCAGCTTGATAATCGCGGGAGCTCGGTCAGATACGCAGTATTTT.

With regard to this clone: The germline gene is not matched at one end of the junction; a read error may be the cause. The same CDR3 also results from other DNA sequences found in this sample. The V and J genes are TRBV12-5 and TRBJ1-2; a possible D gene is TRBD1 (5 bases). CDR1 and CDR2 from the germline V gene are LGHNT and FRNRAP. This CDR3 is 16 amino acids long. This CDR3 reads CASGLEIGGIDYGYTF. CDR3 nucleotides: TGTGCTAGTGGTTTGGAAATTGGGGGAATCGACTACGGCTACACCTTC.

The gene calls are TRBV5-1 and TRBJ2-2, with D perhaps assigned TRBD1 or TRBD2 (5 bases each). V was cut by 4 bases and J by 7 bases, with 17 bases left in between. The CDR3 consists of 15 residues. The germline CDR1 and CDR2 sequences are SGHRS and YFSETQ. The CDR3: CASSARGHTGGELFF. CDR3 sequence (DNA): TGCGCCAGCAGCGCCCGGGGCCACACCGGCGGGGAGCTGTTTTTT.

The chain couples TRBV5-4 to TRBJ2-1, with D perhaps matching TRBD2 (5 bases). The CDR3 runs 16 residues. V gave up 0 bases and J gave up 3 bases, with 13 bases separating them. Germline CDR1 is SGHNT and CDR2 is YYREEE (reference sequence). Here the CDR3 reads CASSLGALGSYNEQFF. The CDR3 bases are TGTGCCAGCAGCTTGGGGGCCCTAGGGAGCTACAATGAGCAGTTCTTC. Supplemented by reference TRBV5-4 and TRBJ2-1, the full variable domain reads ETGVTQSPTHLIKTRGQQVTLRCSSQSGHNTVSWYQQALGQGPQFIFQYYREEENGRGNFPPRFSGLQFPNYSSELNVNALELDDSALYLCASSLGALGSYNEQFFGPGTRLTVL.

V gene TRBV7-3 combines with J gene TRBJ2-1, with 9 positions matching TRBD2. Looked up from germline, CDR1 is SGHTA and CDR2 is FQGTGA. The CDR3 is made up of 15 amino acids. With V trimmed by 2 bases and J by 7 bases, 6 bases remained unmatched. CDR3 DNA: TGTGCCAGCAGCTTAGGCGGGGGGGCGCTGAATGAGCAGTTCTTC. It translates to CASSLGGGALNEQFF. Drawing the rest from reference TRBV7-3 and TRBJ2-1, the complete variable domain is GAGVSQTPSNKVTEKGKYVELRCDPISGHTALYWYRQSLGQGPEFLIYFQGTGAADDSGLPNDRFFAVRPEGSVSTLKIQRTERGDSAVYLCASSLGGGALNEQFFGPGTRLTVL.

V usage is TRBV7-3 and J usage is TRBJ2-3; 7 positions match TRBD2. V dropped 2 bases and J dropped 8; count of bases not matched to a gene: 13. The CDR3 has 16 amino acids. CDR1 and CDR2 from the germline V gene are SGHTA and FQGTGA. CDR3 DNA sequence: TGTGCCAGCAGCTTAGGAAGGACTAGGGGTGTTGGTACGCAGTATTTT. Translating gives CASSLGRTRGVGTQYF.

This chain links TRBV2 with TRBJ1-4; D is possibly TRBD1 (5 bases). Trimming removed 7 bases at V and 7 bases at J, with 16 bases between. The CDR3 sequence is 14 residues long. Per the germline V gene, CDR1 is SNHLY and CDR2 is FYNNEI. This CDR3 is CASMVGGLGEKLFF. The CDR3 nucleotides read TGTGCCAGCATGGTGGGGGGTCTCGGTGAAAAACTGTTTTTT.

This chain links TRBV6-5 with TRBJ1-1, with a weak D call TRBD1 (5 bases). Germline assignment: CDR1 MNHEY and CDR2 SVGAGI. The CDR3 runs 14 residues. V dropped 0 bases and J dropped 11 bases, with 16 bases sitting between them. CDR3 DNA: TGTGCCAGCAGTTACTCCGACTCCACGGGGACCGCTTTCTTT. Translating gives CASSYSDSTGTAFF.

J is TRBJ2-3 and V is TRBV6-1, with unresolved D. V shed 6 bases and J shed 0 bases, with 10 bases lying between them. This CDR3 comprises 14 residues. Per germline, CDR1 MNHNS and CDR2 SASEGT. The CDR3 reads CASRSSLSTDTQYF. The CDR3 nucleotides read TGTGCCAGCAGGAGCTCTCTTAGCACAGATACGCAGTATTTT.

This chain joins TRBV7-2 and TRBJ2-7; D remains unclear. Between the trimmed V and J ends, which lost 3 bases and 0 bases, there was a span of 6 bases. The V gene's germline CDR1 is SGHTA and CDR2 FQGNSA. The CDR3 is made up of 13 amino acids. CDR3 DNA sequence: TGTGCCAGCAGCTTTTCCACCTCCTACGAGCAGTACTTC. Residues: CASSFSTSYEQYF. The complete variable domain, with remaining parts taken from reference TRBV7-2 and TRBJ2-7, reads GAGVSQSPSNKVTEKGKDVELRCDPISGHTALYWYRQSLGQGLEFLIYFQGNSAPDKSGLPSDRFSAERTGGSVSTLTIQRTQQEDSAVYLCASSFSTSYEQYFGPGTRLTVT.

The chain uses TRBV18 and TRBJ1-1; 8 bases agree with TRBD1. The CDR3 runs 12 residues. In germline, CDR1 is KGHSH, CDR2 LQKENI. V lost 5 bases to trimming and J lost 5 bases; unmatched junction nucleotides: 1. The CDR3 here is CASSGQGTEAFF. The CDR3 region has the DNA TGTGCCAGCTCAGGACAGGGTACTGAAGCTTTCTTT.

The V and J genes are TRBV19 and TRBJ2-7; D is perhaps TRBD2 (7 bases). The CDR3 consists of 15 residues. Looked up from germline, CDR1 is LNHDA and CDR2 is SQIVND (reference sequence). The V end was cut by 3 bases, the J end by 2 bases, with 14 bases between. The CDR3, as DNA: TGTGCCAGTAGTATGGGGGGGCCCGGCACCTACGAGCAGTACTTC. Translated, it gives CASSMGGPGTYEQYF.

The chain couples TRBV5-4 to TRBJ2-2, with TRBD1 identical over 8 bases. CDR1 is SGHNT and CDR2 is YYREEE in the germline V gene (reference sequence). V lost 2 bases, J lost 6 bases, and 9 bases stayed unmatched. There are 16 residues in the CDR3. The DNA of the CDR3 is TGTGCCAGCAGCTTAATGGAGACAGGGGAGGCCGGGGAGCTGTTTTTT. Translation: CASSLMETGEAGELFF.

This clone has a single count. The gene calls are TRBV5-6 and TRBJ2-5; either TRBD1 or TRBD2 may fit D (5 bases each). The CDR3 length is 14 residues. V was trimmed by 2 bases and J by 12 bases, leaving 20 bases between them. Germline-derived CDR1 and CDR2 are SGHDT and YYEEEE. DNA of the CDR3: TGTGCCAGCAGCTTCTCGGGGACGGAGGACCAAGAGTACTTC. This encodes CASSFSGTEDQEYF.

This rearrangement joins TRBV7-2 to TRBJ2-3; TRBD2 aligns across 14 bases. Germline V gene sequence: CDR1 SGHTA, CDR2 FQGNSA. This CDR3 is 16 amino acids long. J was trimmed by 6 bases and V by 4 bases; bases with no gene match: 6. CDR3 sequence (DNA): TGTGCCAGCAGCTCACAGGGACTAGCGGGAGCTGATACGCAGTATTTT. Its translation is CASSSQGLAGADTQYF.

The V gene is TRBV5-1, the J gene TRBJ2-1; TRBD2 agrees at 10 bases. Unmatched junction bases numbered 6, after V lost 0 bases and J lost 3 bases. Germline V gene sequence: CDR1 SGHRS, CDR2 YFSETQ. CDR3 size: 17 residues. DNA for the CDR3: TGCGCCAGCAGCTTGGCCGTCGGGACTAGCGACTACAATGAGCAGTTCTTC. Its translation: CASSLAVGTSDYNEQFF.

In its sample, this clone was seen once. The CDR3 nucleotides read TGCGCCAGCAGCTTTAGCGATGATACGCAGTATTTT. Translated, it gives CASSFSDDTQYF. This rearrangement joins TRBV5-1 to TRBJ2-3; D possibly corresponds to TRBD2 (5 bases). Germline values: CDR1 SGHRS, CDR2 YFSETQ. This CDR3 is built from 12 residues. V lost 2 bases to trimming and J lost 6 bases, with 7 bases between them.

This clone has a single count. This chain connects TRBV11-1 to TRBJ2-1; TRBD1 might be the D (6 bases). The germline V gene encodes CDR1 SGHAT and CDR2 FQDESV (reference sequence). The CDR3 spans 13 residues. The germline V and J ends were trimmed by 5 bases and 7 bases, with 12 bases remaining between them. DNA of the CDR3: TGTGCCAGCAGCCCAAGGGGGAGAAATGAGCAGTTCTTC. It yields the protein CASSPRGRNEQFF.

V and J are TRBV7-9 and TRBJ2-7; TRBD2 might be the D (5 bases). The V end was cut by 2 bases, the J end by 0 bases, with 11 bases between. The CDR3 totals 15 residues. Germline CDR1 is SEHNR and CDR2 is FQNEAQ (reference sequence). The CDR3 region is CASSLLSGSSYEQYF. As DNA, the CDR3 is TGTGCCAGCAGCTTACTAAGCGGAAGCTCCTACGAGCAGTACTTC.

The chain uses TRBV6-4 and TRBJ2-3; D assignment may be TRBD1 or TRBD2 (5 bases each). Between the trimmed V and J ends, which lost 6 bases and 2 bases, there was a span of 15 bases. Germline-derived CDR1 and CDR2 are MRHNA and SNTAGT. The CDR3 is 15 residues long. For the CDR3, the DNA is TGTGCCAGCAGCCCCGTGGGGGAGATCACAGATACGCAGTATTTT. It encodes CASSPVGEITDTQYF.

The CDR3 spells CASSGDYPNTGELFF. In DNA, the CDR3 is TGCGCCAGCAGCGGGGACTACCCGAACACCGGGGAGCTGTTTTTT. This rearrangement joins TRBV5-1 to TRBJ2-2; 7 bases align to TRBD2. V dropped 4 bases and J dropped 0; count of bases not matched to a gene: 3. CDR3 length: 15 residues. Germline assignment: CDR1 SGHRS and CDR2 YFSETQ.

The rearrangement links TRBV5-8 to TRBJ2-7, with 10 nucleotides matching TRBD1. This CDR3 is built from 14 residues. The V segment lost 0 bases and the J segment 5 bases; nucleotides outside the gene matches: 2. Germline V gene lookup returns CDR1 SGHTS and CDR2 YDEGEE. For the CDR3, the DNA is TGTGCCAGCAGCTTGGGGGACAGGGGCCACGAGCAGTACTTC. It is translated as CASSLGDRGHEQYF.